This T cell receptor (beta chain) is from a study of blood T cell repertoires in COVID-19. Background on the study: The study drew acute and convalescent COVID-19 samples from the United States, Italy and Spain. T cells, B-cell-depleted T cells, or PBMCs provided the cDNA or gDNA that served as material.

Original methodology: Amplification of reference gene primers was used by the study to estimate nucleated cell counts. The repertoire was sequenced with immunoSEQ multiplex PCR; TCRdb's copy has only in-frame clones and lacks some. V and J calls and clone size are copied from that table; D and trimming were computed from the DNA. The table includes about 43,000 clones, about nine tenths detected once. The sequence derives from a woman older than 75 with active COVID-19. Specimen: peripheral blood.

The CDR3 here is CASRGTSGGAYEQFF. The CDR3 DNA sequence: TGCGCCAGCAGGGGCACTAGCGGGGGGGCCTATGAGCAGTTCTTC. This rearrangement joins TRBV10-2 to TRBJ2-1, with 13 bases that match TRBD2. The V and J ends lost 6 bases and 8 bases, in that order; junction bases with no gene match: 7. Germline V gives CDR1 WSHSY, CDR2 SAAADI. This CDR3 region has 15 residues.